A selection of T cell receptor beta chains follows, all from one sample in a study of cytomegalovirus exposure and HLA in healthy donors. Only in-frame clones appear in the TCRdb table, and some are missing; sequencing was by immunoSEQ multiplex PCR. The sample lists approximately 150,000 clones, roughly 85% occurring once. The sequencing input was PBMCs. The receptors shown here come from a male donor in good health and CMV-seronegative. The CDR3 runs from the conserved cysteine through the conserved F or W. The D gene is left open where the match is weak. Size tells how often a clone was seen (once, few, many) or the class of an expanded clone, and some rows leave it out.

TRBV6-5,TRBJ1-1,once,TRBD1,CAARQGRGTEAFF,TGTGCCGCTAGACAGGGGCGAGGCACTGAAGCTTTCTTT
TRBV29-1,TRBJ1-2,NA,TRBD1,CSVNRDSSLFGGYGYTF,TGCAGCGTTAACCGGGACAGTAGCTTATTTGGGGGCTATGGCTACACCTTC
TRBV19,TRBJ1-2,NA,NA,CASSGGSSRQDGYTF,TGTGCCAGTAGTGGGGGATCCTCTAGACAGGATGGCTACACCTTC
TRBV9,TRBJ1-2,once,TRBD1,CASSPGTGGVYGYTF,TGTGCCAGCAGCCCCGGGACAGGGGGCGTCTATGGCTACACCTTC
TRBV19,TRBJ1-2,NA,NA,CASSIRGAGDYGYTF,TGTGCCAGTAGTATTCGGGGGGCTGGTGACTATGGCTACACCTTC
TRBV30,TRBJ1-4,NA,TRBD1,CAWSPGQGGWGEKLFF,TGTGCCTGGAGTCCAGGACAGGGGGGATGGGGTGAAAAACTGTTTTTT
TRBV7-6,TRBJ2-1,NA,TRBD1,CASSLALSTGGYNEQFF,TGTGCCAGCAGCTTAGCTTTGTCGACAGGGGGCTACAATGAGCAGTTCTTC
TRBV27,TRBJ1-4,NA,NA,CASRGTGATNEKLFF,TGTGCCAGCAGAGGGACGGGAGCAACTAATGAAAAACTGTTTTTT
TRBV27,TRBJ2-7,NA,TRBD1,CASRSGGLSYEQYF,TGTGCCAGCAGATCAGGGGGCCTCTCCTACGAGCAGTACTTC
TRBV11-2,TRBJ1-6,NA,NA,CASSAWHNSYNSPLHF,TGTGCCAGCAGTGCCTGGCACAACTCCTATAATTCACCCCTCCACTTT
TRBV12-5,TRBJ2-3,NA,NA,CASGLALGQFRSTDTQYF,TGTGCTAGTGGTTTGGCCCTCGGACAGTTTCGGAGCACAGATACGCAGTATTTT
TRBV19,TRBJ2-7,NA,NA,CASSIDGGPYEQYF,TGTGCCAGTAGTATTGATGGAGGGCCTTACGAGCAGTACTTC
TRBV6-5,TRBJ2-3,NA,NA,CASSSTPTDTQYF,TGTGCCAGCAGTTCAACTCCCACAGATACGCAGTATTTT
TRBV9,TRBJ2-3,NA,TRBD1,CASSVGAGTGIGDTQYF,TGTGCCAGCAGCGTGGGGGCCGGGACAGGGATAGGCGATACGCAGTATTTT
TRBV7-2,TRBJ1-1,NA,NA,CASSLKSRGTEAFF,TGTGCCAGCAGCTTAAAGTCTAGGGGCACTGAAGCTTTCTTT
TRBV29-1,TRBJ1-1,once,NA,CSVEINRAEAFF,TGCAGCGTTGAGATCAATCGCGCTGAAGCTTTCTTT
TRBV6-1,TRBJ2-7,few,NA,CASSEIPGSSYEQYF,TGTGCCAGCAGTGAAATACCGGGGAGCTCCTACGAGCAGTACTTC
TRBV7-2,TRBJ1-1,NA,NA,CASSSPRGNTEAFF,TGTGCCAGCAGCTCCCCCCGGGGTAATACTGAAGCTTTCTTT
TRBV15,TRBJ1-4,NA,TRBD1,CATSRGGQGREKLFF,TGTGCCACCAGCAGAGGAGGACAGGGGAGAGAAAAACTGTTTTTT
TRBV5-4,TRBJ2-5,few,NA,CASSLVGIGETQYF,TGTGCCAGCAGCTTGGTCGGGATTGGGGAGACCCAGTACTTC
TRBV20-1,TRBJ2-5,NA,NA,CSARRGETQYF,TGCAGTGCTAGACGAGGGGAGACCCAGTACTTC
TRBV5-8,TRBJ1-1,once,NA,CASSLVGTEAFF,TGTGCCAGCAGCCTAGTAGGCACTGAAGCTTTCTTT
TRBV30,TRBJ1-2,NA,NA,CAWSFWQGTLNYGYTF,TGTGCCTGGAGCTTCTGGCAGGGGACCTTGAACTATGGCTACACCTTC
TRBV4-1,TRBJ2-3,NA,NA,CASKSTSTDTQYF,TGCGCCAGCAAAAGCACTAGCACAGATACGCAGTATTTT
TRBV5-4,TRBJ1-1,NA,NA,CASSAGRLNTEAFF,TGTGCCAGCAGCGCGGGACGGTTGAACACTGAAGCTTTCTTT
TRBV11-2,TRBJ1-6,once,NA,CASSLGGQGSSPLHF,TGTGCCAGCAGCTTAGGAGGTCAGGGGTCTTCACCCCTCCACTTT